This T cell receptor (beta chain) emerged from a study of blood T cell repertoires in COVID-19. Study-level background: In each case, the material was cDNA or gDNA derived from T cells, B-cell-depleted T cells, or PBMCs.

In the authors' workflow: Estimation of nucleated cell counts was performed using reference gene primer amplification. Repertoires were generated with immunoSEQ multiplex PCR, while TCRdb's copy carries only in-frame clones and drops some. From that table come the V and J calls and clone size; the DNA was used to work out D and trimming. The data hold about 110,000 clones, with about 88% observed a single time. J lost 0 bases, V lost 1 base, and 2 bases had no gene match. The V gene's germline CDR1 is SGHRS and CDR2 YFSETQ. The CDR3 spans 15 residues. The sequenced sample was peripheral blood. The genes are TRBV5-1 and TRBJ2-7; 9 bases are shared with TRBD1. The sequence derives from a man aged 35-49 years with acute or convalescent COVID-19. The chain's CDR3 is CASSLTGGSSYEQYF. The CDR3 nucleotides read TGCGCCAGCAGCTTGACAGGGGGCAGCTCCTACGAGCAGTACTTC.